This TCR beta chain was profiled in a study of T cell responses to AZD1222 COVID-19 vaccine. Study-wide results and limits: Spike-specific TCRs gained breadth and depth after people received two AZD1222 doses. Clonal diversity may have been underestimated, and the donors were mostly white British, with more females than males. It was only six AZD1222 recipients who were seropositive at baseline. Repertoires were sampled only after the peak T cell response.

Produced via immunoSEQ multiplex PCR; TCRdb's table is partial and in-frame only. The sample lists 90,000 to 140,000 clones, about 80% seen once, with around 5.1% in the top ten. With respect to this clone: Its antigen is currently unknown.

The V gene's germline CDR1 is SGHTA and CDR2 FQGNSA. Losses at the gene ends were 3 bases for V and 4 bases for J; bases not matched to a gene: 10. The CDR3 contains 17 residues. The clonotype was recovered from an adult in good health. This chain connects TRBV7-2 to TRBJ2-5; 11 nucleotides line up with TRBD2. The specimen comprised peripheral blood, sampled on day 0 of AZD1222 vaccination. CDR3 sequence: CASSFPLGLAGGETQYF. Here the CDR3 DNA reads TGTGCCAGCAGCTTCCCCCTGGGCCTAGCGGGGGGAGAGACCCAGTACTTC.